This T cell receptor beta chain was captured in a study of control samples from healthy donors and cancer patients. Clones were read by immunoSEQ multiplex PCR, and TCRdb kept only the in-frame ones, dropping some. The table shows around 45,000 clones, with more than 65% occurring only once. CDR1 MNHEY and CDR2 SVGAGI come from the germline V gene. This CDR3 contains 14 residues. This clone has just a few counts. This sequence originates from a male donor with melanoma. The chain joins TRBV6-5 to TRBJ1-5; TRBD1 matches at 7 bases. The sequenced sample was formalin-fixed, paraffin-embedded tissue. CDR3 bases: TGTGCAGTGGGGACAGTAATGAGCAATCAGCCCCAGCATTTT. The encoded protein is CAVGTVMSNQPQHF.